A single sample gave rise to the 12 T cell receptor beta chains below, sequenced in a study of identical twins. TCRdb re-called the 5' RACE reads through MiXCR, storing one row per CDR3 protein. Among 500,000 to 650,000 distinct CDR3 sequences listed, 20% to 25% were seen once. The data also belong to a second study, concerning yellow fever vaccine responses in identical twins.

The specimen was CD4+ T cells sorted from blood. These receptors came from a woman aged 18-35 years in good health.

The table lists this clonotype with a few counts. DNA for the CDR3: TGTGCCAGCAGCTTAAGGAAGGCCACAGATACGCAGTATTTT. Translation: CASSLRKATDTQYF. The V gene is TRBV13, the J gene TRBJ2-3; no clear D gene. Trimming removed 2 bases from V and 2 bases from J, with 8 bases in between. CDR3 length: 14 residues. The germline V gene has CDR1 PRHDT and CDR2 FYEKMQ (reference sequence).

The genes are TRBV6-1 and TRBJ2-7; D ambiguous. The V gene's germline CDR1 is MNHNS and CDR2 SASEGT. Trimming stripped 6 bases from V and 1 base from J, with 10 bases between. The CDR3 spans 13 residues. The CDR3, as DNA: TGTGCCAGCAGCACGACGCTATCCTACGAGCAGTACTTC. It yields the protein CASSTTLSYEQYF.

The CDR3 sequence is CASSISGTGERYEQYF. The CDR3 region has the DNA TGTGCCAGTAGTATCTCTGGGACAGGTGAACGGTACGAGCAGTACTTC. This chain connects TRBV19 to TRBJ2-7; 8 bases map to TRBD1. CDR1 LNHDA and CDR2 SQIVND come from the germline V gene (reference sequence). The CDR3 loop spans 16 amino acids. The V gene end was trimmed by 3 bases and the J gene end by 4 bases; junction bases not matched to a gene: 11.

V usage is TRBV11-2 and J usage is TRBJ2-1, with TRBD2 matching 11 bases. The J segment lost 7 bases and the V segment lost 4 bases, leaving 12 bases of the junction unmatched. Germline V CDR1 and CDR2: SGHAT, FQNNGV. This CDR3 comprises 17 residues. This CDR3 is CASSSYLAGGPRNEQFF. In DNA form, the CDR3 reads TGTGCCAGCAGCTCCTACTTAGCGGGAGGGCCACGGAATGAGCAGTTCTTC.

This clonotype has more than one count but fewer than ten. This chain uses TRBV28 with TRBJ2-1, with 10 positions matching TRBD2. The CDR3 runs to 15 residues. Germline values: CDR1 MDHEN, CDR2 SYDVKM. Germline trimming cut 8 bases from V and 1 base from J; bases unmatched to any gene: 5. As DNA, the CDR3 is TGTGCCAGCGGGAGCGGGAGGGCGTCCTACAATGAGCAGTTCTTC. This codes for CASGSGRASYNEQFF.

This clonotype was observed many times. This chain uses TRBV14 with TRBJ2-7; the D call may be TRBD1 or TRBD2 (5 bases each). Germline V CDR1 and CDR2: SGHDN, FVKESK. V lost 6 bases to trimming and J lost 6 bases, with 21 bases between them. The CDR3 extends over 15 amino acids. CDR3 sequence (DNA): TGTGCCAGCAGGGGGGATTTTCCGGGTCCATGCGAGCAGTACTTC. Translation: CASRGDFPGPCEQYF.

The chain couples TRBV18 to TRBJ2-7; no clear D. CDR3 size: 15 residues. The germline V and J ends were trimmed by 1 base and 4 bases, with 14 bases remaining between them. The germline gives CDR1 KGHSH, CDR2 LQKENI. For the CDR3, the DNA is TGTGCCAGCTCACCACGGCAGGCTATAGGATACGAGCAGTACTTC. Its translation: CASSPRQAIGYEQYF.

This clonotype was counted between two and nine times. The rearrangement links TRBV13 to TRBJ2-1; no reliable D call. The CDR3 has 13 residues. V was cut by 0 bases and J by 10 bases, with 10 bases left in between. CDR1 is PRHDT and CDR2 is FYEKMQ in the germline V gene (reference sequence). CDR3: CASSLGANLEQFF. The DNA for the CDR3 is TGTGCCAGCAGCTTAGGCGCGAACCTAGAGCAGTTCTTC.

The CDR3, as DNA: TGTGCCAGCAGCCAAGAGGGGGCCGGCCGTGCGAAGACCCAGTACTTC. Encoded protein: CASSQEGAGRAKTQYF. The V and J genes are TRBV4-2 and TRBJ2-5, with a weak D call TRBD1 (6 bases). The CDR3 is 16 residues long. Germline V lookup: CDR1 LGHNA, CDR2 YNFKEQ. Trimming stripped 0 bases from V and 6 bases from J, with 17 bases between.

The chain is built from TRBV3-1 and TRBJ2-1; TRBD2 agrees at 8 bases. V lost 1 base and J lost 4; bases outside the gene matches: 9. Germline V gene sequence: CDR1 LGHDT, CDR2 YNNKEL (reference sequence). The CDR3 extends over 17 amino acids. CDR3 DNA sequence: TGTGCCAGCAGCCAAGTTCCCTCTAGCGGGCGATACAATGAGCAGTTCTTC. It encodes CASSQVPSSGRYNEQFF.

The chain carries TRBV12-3 or TRBV12-4 and TRBJ2-3; TRBD1 matches 7 bases. J lost 4 bases, V lost 2 bases, and 6 bases had no gene match. The length of the CDR3 is 15 residues. Here the CDR3 reads CASSLRGPVSDTQYF. The DNA of the CDR3 is TGTGCCAGCAGTTTAAGGGGGCCCGTTTCAGATACGCAGTATTTT.

CDR3 in amino acids: CASSFQRTGGTTGELFF. The CDR3 nucleotides read TGTGCCAGCAGTTTTCAGCGGACAGGGGGCACCACCGGGGAGCTGTTTTTT. The genes are TRBV28 and TRBJ2-2; TRBD1 aligns across 11 bases. This CDR3 region has 17 residues. The V gene's germline CDR1 is MDHEN and CDR2 SYDVKM. Losses at the gene ends were 3 bases for V and 4 bases for J; bases not matched to a gene: 7.